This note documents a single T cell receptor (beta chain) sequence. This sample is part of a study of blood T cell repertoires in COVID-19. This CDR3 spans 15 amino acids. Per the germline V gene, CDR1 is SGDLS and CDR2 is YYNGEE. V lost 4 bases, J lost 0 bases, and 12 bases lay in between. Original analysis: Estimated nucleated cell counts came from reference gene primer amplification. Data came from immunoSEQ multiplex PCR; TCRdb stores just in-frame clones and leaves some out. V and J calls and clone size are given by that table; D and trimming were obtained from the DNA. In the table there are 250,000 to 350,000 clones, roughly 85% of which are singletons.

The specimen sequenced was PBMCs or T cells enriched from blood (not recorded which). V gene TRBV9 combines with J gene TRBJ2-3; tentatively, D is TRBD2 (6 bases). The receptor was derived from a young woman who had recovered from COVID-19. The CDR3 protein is CASSPIGRSTDTQYF. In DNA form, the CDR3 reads TGTGCCAGCAGCCCGATCGGGAGAAGCACAGATACGCAGTATTTT.